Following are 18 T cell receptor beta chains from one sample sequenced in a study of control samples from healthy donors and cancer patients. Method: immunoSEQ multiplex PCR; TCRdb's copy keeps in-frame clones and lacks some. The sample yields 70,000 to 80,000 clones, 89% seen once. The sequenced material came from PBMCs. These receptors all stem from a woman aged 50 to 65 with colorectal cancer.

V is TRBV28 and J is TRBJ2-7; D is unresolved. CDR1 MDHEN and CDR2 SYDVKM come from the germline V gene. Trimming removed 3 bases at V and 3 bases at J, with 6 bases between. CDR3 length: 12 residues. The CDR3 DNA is TGTGCCAGCAGTTTGAAGGGCTACGAGCAGTACGTC. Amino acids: CASSLKGYEQYV.

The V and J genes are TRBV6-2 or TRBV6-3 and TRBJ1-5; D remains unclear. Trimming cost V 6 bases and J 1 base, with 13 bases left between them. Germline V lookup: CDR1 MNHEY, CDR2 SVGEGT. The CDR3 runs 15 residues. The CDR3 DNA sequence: TGTGCCAGCAGCCCCTCGGGGTCGAGCAATCAGCCCCAGCATTTT. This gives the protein CASSPSGSSNQPQHF.

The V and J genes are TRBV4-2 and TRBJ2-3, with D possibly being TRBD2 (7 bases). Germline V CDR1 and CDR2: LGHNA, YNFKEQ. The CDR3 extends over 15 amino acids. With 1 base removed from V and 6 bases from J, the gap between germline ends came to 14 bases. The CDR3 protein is CASSQAMGGADTQYF. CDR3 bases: TGTGCCAGCAGCCAAGCAATGGGGGGGGCGGATACGCAGTATTTT.

The CDR3 loop reads CAWSVGFSETDTQYF. CDR3 coding DNA: TGTGCCTGGAGTGTGGGGTTTTCGGAAACAGATACGCAGTATTTT. The rearrangement joins TRBV30 to TRBJ2-3; unclear D gene. In germline, CDR1 is GTSNPN, CDR2 SVGIG (reference sequence). The V gene lost 0 bases and the J gene lost 3 bases, with 13 bases spanning the gap. This CDR3 is built from 15 residues.

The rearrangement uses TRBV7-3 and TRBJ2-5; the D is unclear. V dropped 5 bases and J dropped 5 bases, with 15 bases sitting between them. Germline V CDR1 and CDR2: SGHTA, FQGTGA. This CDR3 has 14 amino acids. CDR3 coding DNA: TGTGCCAGCAGCATCGGGCGAGGAGAGGAGACCCAGTACTTC. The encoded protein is CASSIGRGEETQYF.

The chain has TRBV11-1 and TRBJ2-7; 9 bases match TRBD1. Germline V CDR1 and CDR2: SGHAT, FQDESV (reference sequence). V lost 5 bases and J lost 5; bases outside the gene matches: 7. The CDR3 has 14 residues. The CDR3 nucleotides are TGTGCCAGCAGCCACGGACAGGGGAGGCACGAGCAGTACGTC. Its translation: CASSHGQGRHEQYV.

CDR3 sequence: CASSSSTDHYGYTF. The DNA for the CDR3 is TGTGCCAGCAGTTCATCGACAGATCACTATGGCTACACCTTC. The gene calls are TRBV6-6 and TRBJ1-2; tentatively, D is TRBD1 (5 bases). V lost 4 bases and J lost 3, with 12 bases in between. The CDR3 is 14 amino acids. Per germline, CDR1 MNHNY and CDR2 SVGAGI (reference sequence).

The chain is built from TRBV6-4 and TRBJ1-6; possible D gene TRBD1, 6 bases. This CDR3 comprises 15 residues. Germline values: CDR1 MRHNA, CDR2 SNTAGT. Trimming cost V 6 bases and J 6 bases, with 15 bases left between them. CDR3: CASREQGTINSPLHF. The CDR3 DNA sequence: TGTGCCAGCAGAGAGCAGGGGACGATTAATTCACCCCTCCACTTT.

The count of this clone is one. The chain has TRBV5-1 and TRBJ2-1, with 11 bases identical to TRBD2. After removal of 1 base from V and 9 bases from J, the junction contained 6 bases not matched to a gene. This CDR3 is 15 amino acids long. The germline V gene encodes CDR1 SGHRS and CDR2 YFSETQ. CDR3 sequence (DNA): TGCGCCAGCAGCTTGAATTCTGGGACTAGCGGTGAGCAGTTCTTC. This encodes CASSLNSGTSGEQFF.

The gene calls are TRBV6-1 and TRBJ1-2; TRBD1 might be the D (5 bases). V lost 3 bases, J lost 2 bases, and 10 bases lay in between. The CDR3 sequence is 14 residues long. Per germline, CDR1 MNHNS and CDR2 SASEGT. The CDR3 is CASSELAGNYGYTF. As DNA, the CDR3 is TGTGCCAGCAGTGAGCTGGCAGGGAACTATGGCTACACCTTC.

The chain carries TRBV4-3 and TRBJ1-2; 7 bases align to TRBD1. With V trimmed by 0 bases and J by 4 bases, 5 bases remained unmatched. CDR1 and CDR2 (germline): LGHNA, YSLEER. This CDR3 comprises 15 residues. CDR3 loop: CASSQDIDRVYGYTF. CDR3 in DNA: TGCGCCAGCAGCCAAGATATTGACAGGGTCTATGGCTACACCTTC.

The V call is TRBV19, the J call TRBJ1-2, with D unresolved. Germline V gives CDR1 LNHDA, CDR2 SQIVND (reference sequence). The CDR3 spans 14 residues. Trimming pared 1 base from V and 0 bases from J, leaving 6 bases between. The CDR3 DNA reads TGTGCCAGTAGTATAGGTCCAACTAACTATGGCTACACCTTC. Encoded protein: CASSIGPTNYGYTF.

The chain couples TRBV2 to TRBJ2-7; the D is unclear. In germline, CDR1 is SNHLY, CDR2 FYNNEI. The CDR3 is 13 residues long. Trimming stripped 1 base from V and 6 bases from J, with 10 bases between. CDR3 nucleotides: TGTGCCAGCAGTGAAGTTCCGGGCTCCGAGCAGTACGTC. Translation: CASSEVPGSEQYV.

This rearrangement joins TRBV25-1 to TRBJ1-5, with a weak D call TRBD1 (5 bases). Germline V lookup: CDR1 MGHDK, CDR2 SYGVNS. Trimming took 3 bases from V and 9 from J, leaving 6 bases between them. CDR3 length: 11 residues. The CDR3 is CASSEGGPQHF. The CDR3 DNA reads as TGTGCCAGCAGTGAGGGGGGGCCCCAGCATTTT.

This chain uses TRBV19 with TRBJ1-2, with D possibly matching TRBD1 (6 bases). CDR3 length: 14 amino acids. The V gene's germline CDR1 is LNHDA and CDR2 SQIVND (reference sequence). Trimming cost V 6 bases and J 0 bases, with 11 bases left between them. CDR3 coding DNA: TGTGCCAGTAGCACACAGGGAACTAACTATGGCTACACCTTC. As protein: CASSTQGTNYGYTF.

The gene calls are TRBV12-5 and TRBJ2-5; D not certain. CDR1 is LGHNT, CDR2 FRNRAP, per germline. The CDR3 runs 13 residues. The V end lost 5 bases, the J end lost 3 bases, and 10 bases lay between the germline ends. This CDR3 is CASGPVNEETQYF. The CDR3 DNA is TGTGCTAGTGGTCCGGTCAACGAAGAGACCCAGTACTTC. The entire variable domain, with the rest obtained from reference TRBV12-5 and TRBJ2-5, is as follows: DARVTQTPRHKVTEMGQEVTMRCQPILGHNTVFWYRQTMMQGLELLAYFRNRAPLDDSGMPKDRFSAEMPDATLATLKIQPSEPRDSAVYFCASGPVNEETQYFGPGTRLLVL.

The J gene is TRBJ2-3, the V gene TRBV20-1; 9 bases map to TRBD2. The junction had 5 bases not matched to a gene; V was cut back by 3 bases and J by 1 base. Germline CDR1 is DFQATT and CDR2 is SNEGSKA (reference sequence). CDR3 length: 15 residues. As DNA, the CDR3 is TGCAGTGCTAGTATTCAGCGGGGGGGCACAGATACGCAGTATTTT. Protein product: CSASIQRGGTDTQYF.

This CDR3 is CASSLAVGQGTDTQYF. The DNA for the CDR3 is TGCGCCAGCAGCTTGGCCGTAGGGCAGGGCACAGATACGCAGTATTTT. The chain carries TRBV5-1 and TRBJ2-3; D is unclear. CDR3 length: 16 residues. The V gene's germline CDR1 is SGHRS and CDR2 YFSETQ. The V end lost 0 bases, the J end lost 1 base, and 12 bases lay between the germline ends.